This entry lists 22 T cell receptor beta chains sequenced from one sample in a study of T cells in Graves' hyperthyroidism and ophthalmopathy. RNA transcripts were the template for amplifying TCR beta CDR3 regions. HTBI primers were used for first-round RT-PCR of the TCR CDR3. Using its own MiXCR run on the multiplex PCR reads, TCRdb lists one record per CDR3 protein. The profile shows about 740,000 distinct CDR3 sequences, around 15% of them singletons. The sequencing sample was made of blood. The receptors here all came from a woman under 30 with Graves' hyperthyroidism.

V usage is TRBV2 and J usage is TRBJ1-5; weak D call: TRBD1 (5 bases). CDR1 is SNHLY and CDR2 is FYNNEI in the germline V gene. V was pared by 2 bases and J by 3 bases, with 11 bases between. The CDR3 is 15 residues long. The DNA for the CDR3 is TGTGCCAGCAGTGAAAGGGGACGGGACAATCAGCCCCAGCATTTT. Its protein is CASSERGRDNQPQHF.

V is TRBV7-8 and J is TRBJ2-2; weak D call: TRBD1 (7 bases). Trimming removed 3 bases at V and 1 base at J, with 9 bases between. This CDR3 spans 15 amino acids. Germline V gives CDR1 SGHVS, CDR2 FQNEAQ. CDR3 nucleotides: TGTGCCAGCAGCTTGCGGGACAGGAACACCGGGGAGCTGTTTTTT. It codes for CASSLRDRNTGELFF.

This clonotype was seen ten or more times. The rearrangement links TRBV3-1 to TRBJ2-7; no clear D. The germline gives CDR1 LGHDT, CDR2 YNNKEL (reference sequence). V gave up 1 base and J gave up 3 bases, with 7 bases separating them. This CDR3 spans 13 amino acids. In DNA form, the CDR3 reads TGTGCCAGCAGCCAAGGATTCCGCTACGAGCAGTACTTC. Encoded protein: CASSQGFRYEQYF.

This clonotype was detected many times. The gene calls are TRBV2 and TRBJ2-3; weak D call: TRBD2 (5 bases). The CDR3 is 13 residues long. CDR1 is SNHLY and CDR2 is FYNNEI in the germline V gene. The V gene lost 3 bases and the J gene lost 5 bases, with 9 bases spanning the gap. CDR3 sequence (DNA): TGTGCCAGCAGTGATAGAGGGCGAGATACGCAGTATTTT. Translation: CASSDRGRDTQYF. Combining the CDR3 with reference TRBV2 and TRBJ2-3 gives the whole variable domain EPEVTQTPSHQVTQMGQEVILRCVPISNHLYFYWYRQILGQKVEFLVSFYNNEISEKSEIFDDQFSVERPDGSNFTLKIRSTKLEDSAMYFCASSDRGRDTQYFGPGTRLTVL.

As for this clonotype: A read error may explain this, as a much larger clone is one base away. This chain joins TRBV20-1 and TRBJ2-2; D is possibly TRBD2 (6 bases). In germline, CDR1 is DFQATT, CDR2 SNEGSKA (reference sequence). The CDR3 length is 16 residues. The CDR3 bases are TGCAGTACTAGAGATCTCGGGGGTCCCAACACCGGGGAGCTGTTTTTT. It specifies CSTRDLGGPNTGELFF.

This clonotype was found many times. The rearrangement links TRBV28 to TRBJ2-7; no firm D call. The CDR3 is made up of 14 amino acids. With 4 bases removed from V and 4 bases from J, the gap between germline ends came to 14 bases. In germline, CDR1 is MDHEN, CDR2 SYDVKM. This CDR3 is CASSSPPRVYEQYF. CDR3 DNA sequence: TGTGCCAGCAGTTCCCCCCCCCGAGTGTACGAGCAGTACTTC.

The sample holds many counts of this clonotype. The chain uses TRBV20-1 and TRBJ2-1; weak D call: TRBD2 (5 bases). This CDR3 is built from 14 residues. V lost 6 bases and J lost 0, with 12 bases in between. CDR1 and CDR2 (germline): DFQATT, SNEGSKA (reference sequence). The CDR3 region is CSASSGSSYNEQFF. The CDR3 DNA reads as TGCAGTGCCTCATCGGGAAGCTCCTACAATGAGCAGTTCTTC.

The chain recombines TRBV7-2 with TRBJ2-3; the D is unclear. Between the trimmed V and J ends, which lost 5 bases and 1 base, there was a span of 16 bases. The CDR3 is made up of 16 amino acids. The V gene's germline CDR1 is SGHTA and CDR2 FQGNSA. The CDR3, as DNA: TGTGCCAGCAGCCAGGCCCGGGTCGGTGGCACAGATACGCAGTATTTT. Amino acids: CASSQARVGGTDTQYF. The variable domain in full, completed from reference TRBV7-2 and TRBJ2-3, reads GAGVSQSPSNKVTEKGKDVELRCDPISGHTALYWYRQSLGQGLEFLIYFQGNSAPDKSGLPSDRFSAERTGGSVSTLTIQRTQQEDSAVYLCASSQARVGGTDTQYFGPGTRLTVL.

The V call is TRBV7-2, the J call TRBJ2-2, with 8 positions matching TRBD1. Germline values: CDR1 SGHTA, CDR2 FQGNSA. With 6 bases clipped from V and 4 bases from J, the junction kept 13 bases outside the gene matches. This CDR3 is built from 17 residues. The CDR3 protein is CASRDVLAGGGTGELFF. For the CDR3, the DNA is TGTGCCAGCAGGGACGTCCTTGCAGGGGGCGGCACCGGGGAGCTGTTTTTT.

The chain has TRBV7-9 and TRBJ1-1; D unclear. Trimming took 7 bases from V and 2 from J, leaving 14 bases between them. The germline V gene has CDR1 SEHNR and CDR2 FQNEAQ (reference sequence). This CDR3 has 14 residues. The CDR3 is CASKSYRGNTEAFF. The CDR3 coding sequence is TGTGCCAGCAAGTCATACCGGGGTAACACTGAAGCTTTCTTT.

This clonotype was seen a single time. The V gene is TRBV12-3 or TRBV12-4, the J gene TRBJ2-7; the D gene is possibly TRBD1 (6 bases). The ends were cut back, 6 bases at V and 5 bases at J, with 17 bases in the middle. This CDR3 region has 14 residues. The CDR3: CASRLTGNLDEQYF. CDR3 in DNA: TGTGCCAGCAGGCTGACAGGTAATCTTGACGAGCAGTACTTC.

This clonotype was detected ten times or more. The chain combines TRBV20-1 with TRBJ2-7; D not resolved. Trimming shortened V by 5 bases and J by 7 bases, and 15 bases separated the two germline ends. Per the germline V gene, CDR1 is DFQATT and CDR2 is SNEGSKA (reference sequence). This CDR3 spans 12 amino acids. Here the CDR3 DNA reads TGCAGTGCTCACCGCAGGATGGGAGAGCAGTACTTC. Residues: CSAHRRMGEQYF.

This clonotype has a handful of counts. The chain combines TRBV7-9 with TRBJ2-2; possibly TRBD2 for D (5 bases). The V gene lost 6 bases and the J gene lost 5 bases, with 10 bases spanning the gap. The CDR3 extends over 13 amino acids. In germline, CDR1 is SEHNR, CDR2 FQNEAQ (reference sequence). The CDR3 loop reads CASRYTSTGELFF. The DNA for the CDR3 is TGTGCCAGCAGATATACTAGTACCGGGGAGCTGTTTTTT.

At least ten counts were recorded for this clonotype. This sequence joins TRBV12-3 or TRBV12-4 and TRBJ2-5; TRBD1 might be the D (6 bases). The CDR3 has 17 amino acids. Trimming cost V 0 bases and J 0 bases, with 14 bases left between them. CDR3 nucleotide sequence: TGTGCCAGCAGTTTAGCGAGGACAGTTAGGTACCAAGAGACCCAGTACTTC. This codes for CASSLARTVRYQETQYF.

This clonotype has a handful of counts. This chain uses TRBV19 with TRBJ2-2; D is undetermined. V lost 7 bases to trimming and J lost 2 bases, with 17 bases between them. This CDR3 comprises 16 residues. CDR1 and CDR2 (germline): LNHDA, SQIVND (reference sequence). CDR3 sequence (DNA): TGTGCCAGTACAGGCCTGGCCGACGGCAACACCGGGGAGCTGTTTTTT. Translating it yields CASTGLADGNTGELFF.

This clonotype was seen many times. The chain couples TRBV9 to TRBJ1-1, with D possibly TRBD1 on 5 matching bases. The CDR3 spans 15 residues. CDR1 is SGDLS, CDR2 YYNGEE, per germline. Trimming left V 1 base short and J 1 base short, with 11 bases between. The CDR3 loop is CASSVPSGPNTEAFF. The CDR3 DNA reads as TGTGCCAGCAGCGTACCGTCGGGGCCGAACACTGAAGCTTTCTTT.

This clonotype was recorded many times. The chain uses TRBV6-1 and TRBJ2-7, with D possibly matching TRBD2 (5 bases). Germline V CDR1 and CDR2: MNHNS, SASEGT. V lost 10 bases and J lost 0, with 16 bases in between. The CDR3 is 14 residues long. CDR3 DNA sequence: TGTGCCACCCAAGACGTCGGAGGCTCCTACGAGCAGTACTTC. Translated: CATQDVGGSYEQYF.

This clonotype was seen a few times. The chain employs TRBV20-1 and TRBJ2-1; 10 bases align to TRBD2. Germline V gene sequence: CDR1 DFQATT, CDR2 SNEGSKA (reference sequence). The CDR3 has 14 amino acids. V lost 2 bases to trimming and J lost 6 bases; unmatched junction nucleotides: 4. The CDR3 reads CSARRLAGANEQFF. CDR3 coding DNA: TGCAGTGCTAGAAGACTAGCGGGCGCCAATGAGCAGTTCTTC.

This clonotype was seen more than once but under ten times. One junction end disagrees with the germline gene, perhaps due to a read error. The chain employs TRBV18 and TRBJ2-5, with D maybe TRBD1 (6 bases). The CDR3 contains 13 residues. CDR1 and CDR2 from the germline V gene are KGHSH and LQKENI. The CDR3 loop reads CANSPRLGGTQYF. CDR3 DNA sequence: TGTGCCAACTCACCACGGTTAGGGGGGACCCAGTACTTC.

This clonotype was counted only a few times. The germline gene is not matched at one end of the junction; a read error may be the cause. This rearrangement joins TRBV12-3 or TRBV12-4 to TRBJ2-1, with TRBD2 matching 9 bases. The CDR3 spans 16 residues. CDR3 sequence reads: CAGSRLLAGGNNEQFF. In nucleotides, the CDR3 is TGTGCCGGCAGTCGCCTCCTGGCGGGAGGGAACAATGAGCAGTTCTTC.

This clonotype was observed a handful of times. CDR3 sequence reads: CASSGGSEGYTF. CDR3 nucleotides: TGTGCCAGCAGTGGGGGTTCGGAGGGCTACACCTTC. The chain carries TRBV6-4 and TRBJ1-2; D remains ambiguous. The CDR3 is 12 amino acids. Per the germline V gene, CDR1 is MRHNA and CDR2 is SNTAGT. V was cut by 4 bases and J by 8 bases, with 11 bases left in between.

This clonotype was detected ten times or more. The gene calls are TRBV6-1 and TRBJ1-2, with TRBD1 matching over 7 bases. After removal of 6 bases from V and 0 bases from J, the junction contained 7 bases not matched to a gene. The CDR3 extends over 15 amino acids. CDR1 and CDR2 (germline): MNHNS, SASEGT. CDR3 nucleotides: TGTGCCAGCAGGGCCGGGACAGCGACTAACTATGGCTACACCTTC. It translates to CASRAGTATNYGYTF.